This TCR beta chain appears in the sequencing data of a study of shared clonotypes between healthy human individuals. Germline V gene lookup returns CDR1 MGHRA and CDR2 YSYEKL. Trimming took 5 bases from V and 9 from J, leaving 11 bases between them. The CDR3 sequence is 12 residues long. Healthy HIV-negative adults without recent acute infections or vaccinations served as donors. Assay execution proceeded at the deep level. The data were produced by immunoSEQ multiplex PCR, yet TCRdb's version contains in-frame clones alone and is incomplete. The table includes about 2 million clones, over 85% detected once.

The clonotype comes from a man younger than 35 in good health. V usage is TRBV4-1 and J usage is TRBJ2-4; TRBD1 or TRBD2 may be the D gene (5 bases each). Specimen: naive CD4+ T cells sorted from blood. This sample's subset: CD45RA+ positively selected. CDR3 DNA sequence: TGCGCCAGCAGCAAGGGGACGGGCATTCAGTACTTC. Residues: CASSKGTGIQYF.